This TCR beta chain was identified in a study of blood T cells in healthy people across ages. Study-wide findings and caveats: Expanded clonotype shifts may have been confounded, as the donors had an unknown CMV status. Roughly linearly, TCR beta diversity per million T cells fell as age increased.

Germline V gene lookup returns CDR1 MNHEY and CDR2 SMNVEV (reference sequence). The CDR3 sequence is 13 residues long. V was clipped by 5 bases and J by 10 bases, with 15 bases between them. In the case of this clonotype: Antigen specificity is unknown.

Primed by a sample-barcoded 5' primer and a J-beta primer mix, a second PCR proceeded for roughly 7 to 12 cycles. A template-switch adaptor that had 12 random nucleotides put a tag on each cDNA molecule. A single record per CDR3 protein comes from TCRdb applying MiXCR to the 5' RACE reads. The sample lists hundreds of thousands of distinct CDR3 sequences, about 42% occurring once. The chain joins TRBV27 to TRBJ2-1; maybe TRBD1 (6 bases). The sample consisted of blood. This clonotype was obtained from an elderly man in good health. CDR3 DNA: TGTGCCAGCAGTATTGACAGGTTTAGCGAGCAGTTCTTC. Its translation: CASSIDRFSEQFF.